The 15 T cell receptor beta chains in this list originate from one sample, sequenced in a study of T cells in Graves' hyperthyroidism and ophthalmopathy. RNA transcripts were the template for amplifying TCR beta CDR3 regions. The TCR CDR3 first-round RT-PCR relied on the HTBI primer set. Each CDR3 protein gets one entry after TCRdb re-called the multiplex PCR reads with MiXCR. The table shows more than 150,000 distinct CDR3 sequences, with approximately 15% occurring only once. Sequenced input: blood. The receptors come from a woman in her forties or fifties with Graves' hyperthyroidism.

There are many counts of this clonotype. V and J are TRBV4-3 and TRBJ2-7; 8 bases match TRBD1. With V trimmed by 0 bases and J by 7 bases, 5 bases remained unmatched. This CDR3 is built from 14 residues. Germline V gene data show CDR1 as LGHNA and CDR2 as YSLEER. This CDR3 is CASSQDRGQGEQYF. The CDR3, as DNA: TGCGCCAGCAGCCAAGACAGGGGGCAGGGTGAGCAGTACTTC.

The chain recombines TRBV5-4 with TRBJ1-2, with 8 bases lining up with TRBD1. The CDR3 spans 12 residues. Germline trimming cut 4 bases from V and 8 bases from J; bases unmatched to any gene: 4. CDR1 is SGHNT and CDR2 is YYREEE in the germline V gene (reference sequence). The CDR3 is CASSGRGRGYTF. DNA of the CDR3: TGTGCCAGCAGCGGCAGGGGGCGAGGCTACACCTTC.

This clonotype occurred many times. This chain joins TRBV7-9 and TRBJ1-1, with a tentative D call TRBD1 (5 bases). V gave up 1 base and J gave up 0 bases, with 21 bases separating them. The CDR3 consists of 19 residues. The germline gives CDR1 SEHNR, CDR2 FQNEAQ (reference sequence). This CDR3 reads CASSLVVGREWYMNTEAFF. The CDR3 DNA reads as TGTGCCAGCAGCTTAGTGGTTGGCAGGGAGTGGTACATGAACACTGAAGCTTTCTTT.

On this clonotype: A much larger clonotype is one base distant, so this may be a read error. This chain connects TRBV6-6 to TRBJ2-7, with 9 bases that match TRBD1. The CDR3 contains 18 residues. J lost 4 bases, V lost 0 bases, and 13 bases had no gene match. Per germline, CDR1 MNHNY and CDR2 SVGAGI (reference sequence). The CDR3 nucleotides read TGTGCCAGCAGTTACTCGCAAATGGGACAGGGCCTCACTTACGAGCAGTACTTC. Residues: CASSYSQMGQGLTYEQYF.

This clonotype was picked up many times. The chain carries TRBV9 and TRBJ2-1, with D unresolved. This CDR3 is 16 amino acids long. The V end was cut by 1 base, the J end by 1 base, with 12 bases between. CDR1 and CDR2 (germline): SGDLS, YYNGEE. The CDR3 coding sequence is TGTGCCAGCAGCGTATTATACTTTGAGTCCTACAATGAGCAGTTCTTC. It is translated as CASSVLYFESYNEQFF.

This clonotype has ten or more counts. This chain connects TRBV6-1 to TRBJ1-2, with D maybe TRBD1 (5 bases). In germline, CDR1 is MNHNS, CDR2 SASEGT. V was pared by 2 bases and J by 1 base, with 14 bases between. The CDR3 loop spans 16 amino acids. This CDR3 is CASSERTGWLNYGYTF. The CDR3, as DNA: TGTGCCAGCAGTGAAAGAACAGGTTGGCTTAACTATGGCTACACCTTC.

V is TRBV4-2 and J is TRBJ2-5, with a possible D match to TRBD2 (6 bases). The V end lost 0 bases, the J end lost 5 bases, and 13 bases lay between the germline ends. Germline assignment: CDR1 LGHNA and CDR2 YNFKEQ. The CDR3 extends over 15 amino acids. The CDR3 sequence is CASSQDRSSVETQYF. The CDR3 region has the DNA TGTGCCAGCAGCCAAGATCGGTCTAGCGTGGAGACCCAGTACTTC.

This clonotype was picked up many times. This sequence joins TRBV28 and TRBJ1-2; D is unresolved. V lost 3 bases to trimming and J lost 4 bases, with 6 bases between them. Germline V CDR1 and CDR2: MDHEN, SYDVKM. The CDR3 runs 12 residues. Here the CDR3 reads CASSFTSYGYTF. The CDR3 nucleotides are TGTGCCAGCAGTTTTACGAGCTATGGCTACACCTTC.

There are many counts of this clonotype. The CDR3 sequence is CASSPRTGQGYNEQFF. The CDR3 nucleotides read TGTGCCAGCAGCCCACGGACAGGGCAGGGCTACAATGAGCAGTTCTTC. This chain connects TRBV7-9 to TRBJ2-1; 8 nucleotides match TRBD1. The germline CDR1 and CDR2 sequences are SEHNR and FQNEAQ (reference sequence). CDR3 length equals 16 residues. The ends lost 5 bases at V and 3 bases at J; junction bases unmatched: 9.

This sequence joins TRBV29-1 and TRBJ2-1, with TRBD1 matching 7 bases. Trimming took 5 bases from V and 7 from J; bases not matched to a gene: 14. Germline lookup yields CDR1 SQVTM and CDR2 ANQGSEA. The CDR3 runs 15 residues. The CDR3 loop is CSVYLLWGTENEQFF. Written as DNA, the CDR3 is TGCAGCGTTTATCTGTTATGGGGGACAGAAAATGAGCAGTTCTTC.

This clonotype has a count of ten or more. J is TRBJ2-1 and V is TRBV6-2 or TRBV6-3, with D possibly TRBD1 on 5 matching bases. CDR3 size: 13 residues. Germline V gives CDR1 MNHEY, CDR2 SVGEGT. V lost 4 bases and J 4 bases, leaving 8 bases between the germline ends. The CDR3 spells CASSSRQYNEQFF. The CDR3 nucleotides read TGTGCCAGCAGTTCTAGACAGTACAATGAGCAGTTCTTC.

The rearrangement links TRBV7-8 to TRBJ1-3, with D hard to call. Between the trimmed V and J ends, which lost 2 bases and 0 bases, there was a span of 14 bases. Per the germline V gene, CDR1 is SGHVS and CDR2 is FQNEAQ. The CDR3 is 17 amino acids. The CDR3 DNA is TGTGCCAGCAGCTTACGGCCAGCCTCGAGCTCTGGAAACACCATATATTTT. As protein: CASSLRPASSSGNTIYF.

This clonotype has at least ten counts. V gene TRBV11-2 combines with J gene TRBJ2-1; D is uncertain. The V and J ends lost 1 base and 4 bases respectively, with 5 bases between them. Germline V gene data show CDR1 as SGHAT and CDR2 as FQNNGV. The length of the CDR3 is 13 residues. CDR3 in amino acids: CASSLGLYNEQFF. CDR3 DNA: TGTGCCAGCAGCTTAGGCTTATACAATGAGCAGTTCTTC.

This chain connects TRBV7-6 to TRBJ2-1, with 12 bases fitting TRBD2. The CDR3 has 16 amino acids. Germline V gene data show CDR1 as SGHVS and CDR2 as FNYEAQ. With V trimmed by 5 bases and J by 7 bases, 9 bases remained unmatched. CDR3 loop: CASSLRLAGVGNEQFF. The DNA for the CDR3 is TGTGCCAGCAGCCTAAGACTAGCGGGAGTCGGGAATGAGCAGTTCTTC.

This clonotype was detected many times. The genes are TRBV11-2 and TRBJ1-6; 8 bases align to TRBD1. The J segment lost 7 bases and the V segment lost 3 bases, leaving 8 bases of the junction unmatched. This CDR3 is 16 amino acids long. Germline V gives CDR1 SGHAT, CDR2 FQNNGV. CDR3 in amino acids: CASSFHPGGGNSPLHF. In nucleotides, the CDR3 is TGTGCCAGCAGCTTCCATCCAGGGGGCGGGAATTCACCCCTCCACTTT.